This T cell receptor beta chain derives from a study of blood T cell repertoires in COVID-19 (dated by TCRdb to 2018 to 2021). For the study in its entirety: Collaborator samples came from the United States, Italy and Spain and covered acute and convalescent phases of COVID-19. The prospective study material was composed of cDNA or gDNA derived from T cells, B-cell-depleted T cells, or PBMCs. Subjects who had been exposed to COVID-19, were actively infected with it, or had recovered from it provided the deeply sampled blood TCRbeta repertoires that made up the dataset. The repertoires were released in a freely available public database intended as a resource for research on the immune response to SARS-CoV-2. The samples were drawn from two sources: the first 160 participants of the ongoing ImmuneRACE study, and 1,200 or so subjects contributed by 6 global collaborators. The sample metadata nearly always contained a de-identified subject ID, COVID-19 status, age in years and sex. Where available, HLA class I and class II types were obtained from metadata supplied by the sample provider rather than from assay-based typing.

TCRbeta CDR3 regions were amplified from genomic DNA by means of the immunoSEQ Assay, a bias-controlled multiplex PCR. The study's own analysis went as follows. Nucleated cell counts per sample were estimated from amplification of reference gene primers within the assay. To quantify the absolute abundance of each unique TCRbeta CDR3 rearrangement, sequence reads were collapsed and filtered. For each sample, productive Simpson clonality was calculated by taking the square root of Simpson's diversity index across productive rearrangements. TCRdb's version of the immuneACCESS table is confined to in-frame rearrangements and falls short of the full clone set. An unresolved V gene accounts for under half of the shortfall where checked; the remainder is of unknown origin. The D gene and trimming were derived from the DNA, and the V and J assignments and clone size from that table. The table for this sample lists 130,000 to 150,000 clones; around 83% of them were counted only once. The leading ten clones occupy around 9.6% of the sample.

Collaborating institutions collected whole blood in K2EDTA tubes following their own protocols. For TCRbeta analysis, collaborator samples were shipped as frozen whole blood, as isolated PBMCs, or as DNA extracted from either sample type. This clone was found once. Its antigen is unknown. Nothing much larger sits one base from this clone, and base qualities are not available. The investigation overall reported the following: How much clinical and demographic metadata was included differed by source and by participant, and the metadata was provided uncurated.

The germline V gene encodes CDR1 LNHDA and CDR2 SQIVND (reference sequence). The CDR3 spans 14 residues, from the cysteine through the phenylalanine. The DNA shown is the 42-base CDR3, in frame from base 1. Trimming accounts for 7 bases at V and 4 bases at J, while the number of junction bases matched to no gene is 5. Sample: peripheral blood. This TCR was sampled from a man aged 60 to 69 with active or convalescent COVID-19. The rearrangement combines TRBV19 with TRBJ2-2; 8 junctional bases match TRBD2. This receptor carries the CDR3 CASIAGGRTGELFF. The DNA is as follows: TGTGCCAGTATCGCGGGGGGCCGCACCGGGGAGCTGTTTTTT.